This note documents a single T cell receptor beta chain sequence. This record belongs to a study of blood T cell repertoires in COVID-19. Sequenced by immunoSEQ multiplex PCR; TCRdb stores in-frame clones only, minus some. The data show about 64,000 clones, 70% to 90% seen once. Trimming at V came to 3 bases and at J to 3 bases, leaving 3 bases not matched to a gene. CDR3 size: 15 residues. CDR1 and CDR2 (germline): KGHSH, LQKENI. Among Cohort 3 donors, those recovered had two negative PCRs, clearance, or symptom resolution. Sequencing was carried out using PBMCs or T cells enriched from blood (not recorded which). The sequence came from a woman in her thirties or forties who had recovered from COVID-19. V gene TRBV18 combines with J gene TRBJ1-2, with 11 bases lining up with TRBD1. The CDR3 DNA reads as TGTGCCAGCTCACCCCGGACAGGGGGCGACTATGGCTACACCTTC. Its translation: CASSPRTGGDYGYTF.